The clone carrying this T cell receptor beta chain was seen a single time. Its antigen is unidentified. This record comes from a study of monozygotic twins with cystic fibrosis. Study-level points and caveats: Clonality was generally low (median around 0.009), higher in the most severe patients. Shared CDR3 numbers were not associated with age, concordance or severity. Unrelated CF individuals shared fewer identical clonotypes than monozygotic CF twins. In 13 of 16 pairs, V gene usage was closest to the co-twin's.

The CDR3 runs to 11 residues. V was trimmed by 4 bases and J by 1 base, leaving 4 bases between them. The germline V gene encodes CDR1 SQVTM and CDR2 ANQGSEA. TCRdb keeps only in-frame clones here, not all; method: immunoSEQ multiplex PCR. The sample lists approximately 34,000 clones, around 96% occurring once. The chain is built from TRBV29-1 and TRBJ1-2; D remains ambiguous. The sequenced sample consisted of blood. This clonotype was sampled from a girl aged 2 to 10 with cystic fibrosis. CDR3 region: CSVGHNYGYTF. In nucleotides, the CDR3 is TGCAGCGTTGGTCATAACTATGGCTACACCTTC.